What follows is one TCR beta chain and its context. Antigen specificity is unknown. The entry originates in a study of T cell responses to AZD1222 COVID-19 vaccine. Study-level findings and limits: At study baseline, merely six AZD1222 recipients were seropositive.

The CDR3 runs 15 residues. The germline gives CDR1 LNHDA, CDR2 SQIVND (reference sequence). V lost 5 bases and J lost 1, with 14 bases in between. TCRdb's table, derived via immunoSEQ multiplex PCR, lists solely in-frame clones and lacks some. The table lists under 150,000 clones, 75% to 90% of them singletons, with approximately 1.5% in the top ten. This clonotype originated in an adult in good health. The sample in question was peripheral blood, obtained on day 0 of AZD1222 vaccination. This chain links TRBV19 with TRBJ1-1; the D gene is possibly TRBD1 (5 bases). CDR3 coding DNA: TGTGCCAGTAGTGTACCACAGGCCGCGAACACTGAAGCTTTCTTT. It encodes CASSVPQAANTEAFF.